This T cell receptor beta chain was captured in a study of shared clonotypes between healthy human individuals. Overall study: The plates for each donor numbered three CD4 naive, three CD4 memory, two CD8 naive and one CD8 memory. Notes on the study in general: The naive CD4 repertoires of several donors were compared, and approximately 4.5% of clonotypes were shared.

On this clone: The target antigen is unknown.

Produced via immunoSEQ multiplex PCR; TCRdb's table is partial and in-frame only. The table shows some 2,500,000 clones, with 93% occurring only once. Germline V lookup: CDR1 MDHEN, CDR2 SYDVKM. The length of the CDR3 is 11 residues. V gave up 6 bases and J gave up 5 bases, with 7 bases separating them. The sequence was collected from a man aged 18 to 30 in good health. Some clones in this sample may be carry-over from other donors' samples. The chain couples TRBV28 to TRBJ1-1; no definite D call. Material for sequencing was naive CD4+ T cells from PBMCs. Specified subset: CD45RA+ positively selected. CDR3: CASSRETEAFF. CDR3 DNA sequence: TGTGCCAGCAGCCGGGAAACTGAAGCTTTCTTT.